The source of this T cell receptor beta chain is a study of T-cell reconstitution after alpha-beta-depleted transplantation in children. Unique molecular identifiers were incorporated during preparation of the TCRbeta library. TCRdb redid the calling of the PCR reads with MiXCR, one entry per CDR3 protein. Altogether approximately 1,000,000 distinct CDR3 sequences are present, about 29% being singletons, with the ten largest covering about 28%. Study outcomes and limitations: T-cell counts and diversity were attributed mostly to newly produced T cells one year after transplant. About two months after transplant, alpha-beta T cells reportedly came from several hundred expanded graft clones.

J was trimmed by 4 bases and V by 4 bases; bases with no gene match: 17. The CDR3 consists of 20 residues. Germline assignment: CDR1 SGHVS and CDR2 FNYEAQ. As to this clonotype: What it binds is not known.

The source was PBMCs, mostly from graft donor cells, collected 360 days after TCRalphabeta/CD19-depleted stem cell transplant. The chain employs TRBV7-6 and TRBJ2-6, with 9 positions matching TRBD1. The source of this sequence is a boy under two years old who had a stem cell transplant for SCID, so the T cells may come from the graft donor. As DNA, the CDR3 is TGTGCCAGCAGCTCCCATCGGGACAGGGTCCGGTCGTGGGGGGCCAACGTCCTGACTTTC. Its translation is CASSSHRDRVRSWGANVLTF.